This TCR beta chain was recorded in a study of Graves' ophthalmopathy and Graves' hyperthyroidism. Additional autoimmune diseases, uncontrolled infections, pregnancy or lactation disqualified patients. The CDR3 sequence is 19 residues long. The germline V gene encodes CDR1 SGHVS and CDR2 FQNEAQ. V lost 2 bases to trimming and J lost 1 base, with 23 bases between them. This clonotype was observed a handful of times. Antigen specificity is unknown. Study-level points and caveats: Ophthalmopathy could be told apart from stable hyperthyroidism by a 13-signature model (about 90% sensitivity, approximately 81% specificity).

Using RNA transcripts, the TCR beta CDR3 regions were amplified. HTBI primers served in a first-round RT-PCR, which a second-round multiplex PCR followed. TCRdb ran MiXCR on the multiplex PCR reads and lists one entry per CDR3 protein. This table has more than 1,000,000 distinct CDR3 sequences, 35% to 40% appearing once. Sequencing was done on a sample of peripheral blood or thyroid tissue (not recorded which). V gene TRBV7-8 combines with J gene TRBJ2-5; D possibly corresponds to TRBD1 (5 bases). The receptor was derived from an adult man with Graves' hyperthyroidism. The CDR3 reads CASSLFPDNLPRGQETQYF. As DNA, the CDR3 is TGTGCCAGCAGCTTATTCCCGGACAATCTCCCAAGAGGCCAAGAGACCCAGTACTTC.